This entry lists 25 T cell receptor beta chains sequenced from one sample in a study of shared clonotypes between healthy human individuals. Only in-frame clones appear in the TCRdb table, and some are missing; sequencing was by immunoSEQ multiplex PCR. The table has 470,000 or so clones, roughly 80% seen once. Sample: PBMCs. The receptor source for this set is a woman in her thirties or forties in good health. Some clones in this sample may be carry-over from other donors' samples.

The genes are TRBV29-1 and TRBJ2-6; D is uncertain. Trimming stripped 7 bases from V and 0 bases from J, with 10 bases between. Germline lookup yields CDR1 SQVTM and CDR2 ANQGSEA. The CDR3 spans 14 residues. The CDR3 protein is CSAPLGSGANVLTF. As DNA, the CDR3 is TGCAGCGCTCCCCTGGGCTCTGGGGCCAACGTCCTGACTTTC.

This chain links TRBV6-5 with TRBJ2-6; a possible D gene is TRBD2 (5 bases). This CDR3 region has 16 residues. V was shortened by 2 bases and J by 7 bases, with 15 bases between the two germline ends. Per the germline V gene, CDR1 is MNHEY and CDR2 is SVGAGI. CDR3 DNA: TGTGCCAGCAGTTACGATTCGGGGTCAGGTGCCAACGTCCTGACTTTC. It is translated as CASSYDSGSGANVLTF.

The CDR3 DNA reads as TGTGCCAGCAGCCAAGAGGACAGGGTGGGATACAATGAGCAGTTCTTC. Protein product: CASSQEDRVGYNEQFF. This rearrangement joins TRBV4-2 to TRBJ2-1; 8 positions match TRBD1. Germline assignment: CDR1 LGHNA and CDR2 YNFKEQ. Trimming removed 0 bases from V and 4 bases from J; junction bases left unmatched: 5. This CDR3 has 16 residues.

As regards this clone: Since a far larger clone is one base different, this is likely a read error. The chain is built from TRBV18 and TRBJ1-1, with D possibly matching TRBD1 (6 bases). Germline V lookup: CDR1 KGHSH, CDR2 LQKENI. V was trimmed by 3 bases and J by 1 base, leaving 21 bases between them. The CDR3 is 18 amino acids. CDR3 sequence (DNA): TGTGCCAGCTCACCCTCCGGGGGGCCCGAGGGACAGAACACTGAAGCTTTCTTT. Translated: CASSPSGGPEGQNTEAFF.

J is TRBJ2-3 and V is TRBV15; no clear D gene. The germline gives CDR1 LNHNV, CDR2 YYDKDF (reference sequence). V lost 0 bases to trimming and J lost 10 bases, with 17 bases between them. This CDR3 region has 15 residues. In nucleotides, the CDR3 is TGTGCCACCAGCAGAGACCTCTCTCTCGGTTTAGCGCAGTATTTT. It encodes CATSRDLSLGLAQYF. Using reference TRBV15 and TRBJ2-3 for the parts outside the CDR3, the full variable domain is DAMVIQNPRYQVTQFGKPVTLSCSQTLNHNVMYWYQQKSSQAPKLLFHYYDKDFNNEADTPDNFQSRRPNTSFCFLDIRSPGLGDTAMYLCATSRDLSLGLAQYFGPGTRLTVL.

The sample holds a few counts of this clone. V is TRBV5-1 and J is TRBJ2-2, with 9 bases matching TRBD2. The trim removed 0 bases at V and 5 bases at J, leaving 2 bases unmatched. Germline V CDR1 and CDR2: SGHRS, YFSETQ. The CDR3 spans 15 residues. CDR3 DNA sequence: TGCGCCAGCAGCTTGGCGCTAGCGGGAACCGGGGAGCTGTTTTTT. As protein: CASSLALAGTGELFF.

V gene TRBV9 combines with J gene TRBJ1-1; TRBD1 agrees at 9 bases. The CDR3 spans 15 residues. V lost 3 bases and J lost 3; bases outside the gene matches: 6. The V gene's germline CDR1 is SGDLS and CDR2 YYNGEE. The CDR3 sequence: CASSALDRGYTEAFF. CDR3 sequence (DNA): TGTGCCAGCAGCGCCCTGGACAGGGGATACACTGAAGCTTTCTTT.

Notes on this clone: Given a far larger clone just one base away, this is likely a sequencing read error. The V and J genes are TRBV15 and TRBJ2-5, with D perhaps TRBD1 (6 bases). Germline values: CDR1 LNHNV, CDR2 YYDKDF (reference sequence). CDR3 length: 15 amino acids. CDR3 sequence reads: CASSSDTGTKETQYF. The CDR3 DNA sequence: TGTGCCTCCAGCAGTGATACCGGGACAAAGGAGACCCAGTACTTC.

This clone came up many times. This sequence joins TRBV2 and TRBJ1-2; a weak D match, TRBD1 (6 bases). This CDR3 contains 12 residues. The V end lost 5 bases, the J end lost 4 bases, and 8 bases lay between the germline ends. Germline V gives CDR1 SNHLY, CDR2 FYNNEI. CDR3 coding DNA: TGTGCCAGCAGTCCACAGGGCTATGGCTACACCTTC. It specifies CASSPQGYGYTF.

The chain links TRBV7-2 to TRBJ2-7; D tentatively reads TRBD1 or TRBD2 (5 bases each). CDR1 is SGHTA and CDR2 is FQGNSA in the germline V gene. The CDR3 extends over 14 amino acids. V dropped 5 bases and J dropped 0 bases, with 11 bases sitting between them. The CDR3 bases are TGTGCCAGCAGCGGGACGCGGAACTCCTACGAGCAGTACTTC. It translates to CASSGTRNSYEQYF.

Concerning this clone itself: The same CDR3 arises from other DNA sequences in this sample as well. The V gene is TRBV18, the J gene TRBJ2-7; 8 bases fit TRBD1. This CDR3 has 14 residues. With 4 bases clipped from V and 1 base from J, the junction kept 3 bases outside the gene matches. Germline V gene lookup returns CDR1 KGHSH and CDR2 LQKENI. This CDR3 is CASSQGTGSYEQYF. CDR3 DNA sequence: TGTGCCAGCTCACAGGGGACAGGTTCCTACGAGCAGTACTTC. Using reference TRBV18 and TRBJ2-7 for the parts outside the CDR3, the full variable domain is NAGVMQNPRHLVRRRGQEARLRCSPMKGHSHVYWYRQLPEEGLKFMVYLQKENIIDESGMPKERFSAEFPKEGPSILRIQQVVRGDSAAYFCASSQGTGSYEQYFGPGTRLTVT.

Details on this clone: A far larger clone is a single base away, which makes a read error likely. This chain uses TRBV5-5 with TRBJ1-5; 10 bases fit TRBD1. The CDR3 length is 14 residues. After removal of 4 bases from V and 4 bases from J, the junction contained 2 bases not matched to a gene. CDR1 and CDR2 (germline): SGHKS, YYEKEE (reference sequence). This CDR3 reads CASSPGQGNQPQHF. CDR3 sequence (DNA): TGTGCCAGCAGCCCGGGACAGGGGAATCAGCCCCAGCATTTT.

On this clone itself: This could be a read error, since a much larger clone is one nucleotide away. Other DNA sequences in this sample translate to the same CDR3. The chain recombines TRBV4-1 with TRBJ2-3, with 13 bases that match TRBD2. V trimming: 0 bases; J trimming: 2 bases; junction bases outside the gene matches: 11. From germline, CDR1 is MGHRA and CDR2 YSYEKL. The CDR3 consists of 20 residues. CDR3 nucleotide sequence: TGCGCCAGCAGCCAAGAGTTCTTGCCGGGACTAGCGGGAAACACAGATACGCAGTATTTT. Encoded protein: CASSQEFLPGLAGNTDTQYF.

The V gene is TRBV21-1, the J gene TRBJ2-2. TRBV21-1 corresponds to a pseudogene. This CDR3 contains 13 residues. The CDR3 coding sequence is TGTGCCAGCAGCAAATGGGGCACCGGGGAGCTGTTTTTT. Its protein is CASSKWGTGELFF.

In this sample, this clone turned up many times. Germline and junction disagree at one end, which may indicate a read error. The chain is built from TRBV28 and TRBJ1-2; D is unresolved. Per the germline V gene, CDR1 is MDHEN and CDR2 is SYDVKM. The CDR3 is 13 amino acids. CDR3 amino acids: CASSLKRHYGYTF. CDR3 DNA sequence: TGTGCCAGCAGTTTAAAGCGGCACTACGGCTACACCTTC.

The chain joins TRBV10-2 to TRBJ2-3; 12 bases are shared with TRBD2. The junction had 3 bases not matched to a gene; V was cut back by 5 bases and J by 3 bases. The CDR3 loop spans 15 amino acids. CDR1 is WSHSY, CDR2 SAAADI, per germline. CDR3 DNA sequence: TGCGCCAGCAGTAATGGACTAGCGGGAACAGATACGCAGTATTTT. It is translated as CASSNGLAGTDTQYF.

V is TRBV5-1 and J is TRBJ1-2; 10 nucleotides agree with TRBD1. Germline assignment: CDR1 SGHRS and CDR2 YFSETQ. CDR3 size: 16 residues. V shed 4 bases, J shed 1 base, and the junction held 7 bases outside the gene matches. CDR3 region: CASSDPRTGGNYGYTF. DNA for the CDR3: TGCGCCAGCAGCGACCCTCGGACAGGGGGTAACTATGGCTACACCTTC.

The rearrangement joins TRBV9 to TRBJ1-1; tentative D call: TRBD1 (5 bases). CDR1 SGDLS and CDR2 YYNGEE come from the germline V gene. V lost 4 bases and J lost 1, with 11 bases in between. The CDR3 is 14 residues long. CDR3 sequence reads: CASSPRVWNTEAFF. CDR3 bases: TGTGCCAGCAGCCCCAGGGTTTGGAACACTGAAGCTTTCTTT.

This clone was seen just once. In DNA form, the CDR3 reads TGTGCCAGCAGCTACGGGACTAGCGTTTTGACCGGGGAGCTGTTTTTT. It specifies CASSYGTSVLTGELFF. This chain links TRBV7-6 with TRBJ2-2; TRBD2 agrees at 10 bases. The J segment lost 5 bases and the V segment lost 4 bases, leaving 7 bases of the junction unmatched. The CDR3 runs 16 residues. Germline CDR1 is SGHVS and CDR2 is FNYEAQ.

The gene calls are TRBV25-1 and TRBJ2-3; 10 bases fit TRBD2. Germline V gene lookup returns CDR1 MGHDK and CDR2 SYGVNS. V shed 10 bases and J 8 bases; nucleotides not matched to a gene: 6. This CDR3 is 12 amino acids long. CDR3 coding DNA: TGTGCCACACTAGCGGGAACTGTTACGCAGTATTTT. Protein: CATLAGTVTQYF.

The J gene is TRBJ1-5, the V gene TRBV28; D not certain. CDR3 length: 17 amino acids. V lost 5 bases, J lost 1 base, and 18 bases lay in between. Germline CDR1 reads MDHEN; CDR2 reads SYDVKM. CDR3 residues: CASSPRMWAKSNQPQHF. The CDR3 DNA sequence: TGTGCCAGCAGTCCAAGAATGTGGGCTAAAAGCAATCAGCCCCAGCATTTT. The complete variable domain, with remaining parts taken from reference TRBV28 and TRBJ1-5, reads DVKVTQSSRYLVKRTGEKVFLECVQDMDHENMFWYRQDPGLGLRLIYFSYDVKMKEKGDIPEGYSVSREKKERFSLILESASTNQTSMYLCASSPRMWAKSNQPQHFGDGTRLSIL.

This chain joins TRBV7-2 and TRBJ1-3; D gene uncertain. CDR1 is SGHTA, CDR2 FQGNSA, per germline. The V gene lost 5 bases and the J gene lost 6 bases, with 5 bases spanning the gap. This CDR3 is 11 amino acids long. In nucleotides, the CDR3 is TGTGCCAGCAGCAGAGAAAACACCATATATTTT. This gives the protein CASSRENTIYF.

J is TRBJ2-3 and V is TRBV5-4; unclear D gene. Trimming cost V 0 bases and J 2 bases, with 10 bases left between them. The germline V gene encodes CDR1 SGHNT and CDR2 YYREEE (reference sequence). This CDR3 is 15 amino acids long. CDR3 protein: CASSLVQHTTDTQYF. The CDR3 DNA follows: TGTGCCAGCAGCTTGGTCCAACACACCACAGATACGCAGTATTTT.

The chain combines TRBV6-5 with TRBJ1-3; 7 nucleotides align to TRBD1. V shed 5 bases and J 3 bases; nucleotides not matched to a gene: 4. The germline V gene has CDR1 MNHEY and CDR2 SVGAGI. This CDR3 has 14 residues. CDR3 protein: CASSPQGFGNTIYF. The CDR3 region has the DNA TGTGCCAGCAGTCCACAGGGGTTTGGAAACACCATATATTTT.

As for this clone: A single base is all that separates this from a far larger clone, so a read error is likely. The chain couples TRBV30 to TRBJ2-5; maybe TRBD1 (5 bases). Germline values: CDR1 GTSNPN, CDR2 SVGIG (reference sequence). This CDR3 is built from 15 residues. In nucleotides, the CDR3 is TGTGCCCGGAGTGTACTCGGACACGGCCAAGAGACCCAGTACTTC. Its translation is CARSVLGHGQETQYF. Based on the CDR3 plus reference TRBV30 and TRBJ2-5, the full variable domain is SQTIHQWPATLVQPVGSPLSLECTVEGTSNPNLYWYRQAAGRGLQLLFYSVGIGQISSEVPQNLSASRPQDRQFILSSKKLLLSDSGFYLCARSVLGHGQETQYFGPGTRLLVL.